What follows describes a single T cell receptor (beta chain). The entry originates in a study of blood T cell repertoires in COVID-19. Study at large: The origin of the acute and convalescent COVID-19 samples was the United States, Italy and Spain. PBMCs, B-cell-depleted T cells, or T cells provided the cDNA or gDNA that made up the material.

Methods used by the authors: Researchers report that nucleated cell counts were estimated from reference gene primer amplification. The assay was immunoSEQ multiplex PCR, and TCRdb's table has in-frame clones only and misses some. The DNA gave D and trimming, while V, J and clone size come from that table. The data hold 170,000 or so clones, with approximately 86% observed a single time. CDR1 and CDR2 (germline): MDHEN, SYDVKM. The CDR3 loop spans 14 amino acids. V dropped 8 bases and J dropped 1; count of bases not matched to a gene: 7. This rearrangement joins TRBV28 to TRBJ1-2, with TRBD1 matching over 7 bases. The sample consisted of peripheral blood. The receptor comes from a man aged 35 to 55 with active or convalescent COVID-19. CDR3 region: CASAPGTVNYGYTF. The CDR3 region has the DNA TGTGCCAGCGCTCCCGGGACAGTTAACTATGGCTACACCTTC.